This T cell receptor (beta chain) was identified in a study of cytomegalovirus exposure and HLA in healthy donors. Overall study results and limits: Overall, roughly 170 TCR beta chains were annotated as cytomegalovirus-associated. Confirmation in vitro established that a few CMV-associated chains were specific for CMV antigens. Rare TCR sequences dominated, though some public TCRs recurred in many donors.

Concerning this clone itself: Its target is unknown.

The CDR3 is 13 amino acids. The ends were cut back, 2 bases at V and 5 bases at J, with 10 bases in the middle. Germline-derived CDR1 and CDR2 are MDHEN and SYDVKM. Profiled with immunoSEQ multiplex PCR; TCRdb holds only in-frame clones, not every one. The table includes about 140,000 clones, around 90% detected once. The chain is built from TRBV28 and TRBJ2-7, with a possible D match to TRBD1 (5 bases). The sequenced material came from PBMCs. The receptor was derived from a young woman in good health and CMV-seropositive. Written as DNA, the CDR3 is TGTGCCAGCAGTTTAAAGCAGGGCCACGAGCAGTACTTC. Amino acids: CASSLKQGHEQYF.